The clone carrying this T cell receptor beta chain was seen a single time. Its matching antigen is unknown. This sample is part of a study of T cell responses to AZD1222 COVID-19 vaccine. The junction had 10 bases not matched to a gene; V was cut back by 7 bases and J by 6 bases. This CDR3 is 15 amino acids long. The V gene's germline CDR1 is SGDLS and CDR2 YYNGEE. Repertoires were generated with immunoSEQ multiplex PCR, while TCRdb's copy carries only in-frame clones and drops some. The data hold about 78,000 clones, with around 90% observed a single time. Notes on the study in general: Receipt of two AZD1222 doses was followed by a rise in Spike-specific TCR breadth and depth. Only 5 or 6 people who got AZD1222 tested seropositive at baseline. Within unmutated variant regions lay the reported targets of nearly half of spike-specific TCRs.

This rearrangement joins TRBV9 to TRBJ2-2; TRBD2 aligns across 9 bases. The sequencing used peripheral blood, collected on day 0 of AZD1222 vaccination. The TCR comes from an adult in good health. CDR3 sequence reads: CASGTSLMGAGELFF. The CDR3 DNA follows: TGTGCCAGCGGGACTAGCCTGATGGGTGCCGGGGAGCTGTTTTTT. Full variable domain (missing parts from reference TRBV9 and TRBJ2-2): DSGVTQTPKHLITATGQRVTLRCSPRSGDLSVYWYQQSLDQGLQFLIQYYNGEERAKGNILERFSAQQFPDLHSELNLSSLELGDSALYFCASGTSLMGAGELFFGEGSRLTVL.